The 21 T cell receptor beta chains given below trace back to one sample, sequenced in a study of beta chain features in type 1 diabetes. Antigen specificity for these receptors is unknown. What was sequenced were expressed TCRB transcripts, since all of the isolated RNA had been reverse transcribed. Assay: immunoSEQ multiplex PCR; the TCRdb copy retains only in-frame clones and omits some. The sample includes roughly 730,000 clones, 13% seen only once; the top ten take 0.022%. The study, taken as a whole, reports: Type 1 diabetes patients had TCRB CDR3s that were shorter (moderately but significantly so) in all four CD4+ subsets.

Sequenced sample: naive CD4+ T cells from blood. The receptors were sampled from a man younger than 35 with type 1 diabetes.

In nucleotides, the CDR3 is TGTGCCAGCTCCACGAACTACGAGCAGTACTTC. Translated, it gives CASSTNYEQYF. The V gene is TRBV6-1, the J gene TRBJ2-7, with unresolved D. The CDR3 sequence is 11 residues long. CDR1 MNHNS and CDR2 SASEGT come from the germline V gene. V gave up 8 bases and J gave up 3 bases, with 8 bases separating them.

The CDR3 is CASSYMGRVTGELFF. The CDR3 nucleotides are TGTGCCAGCAGTTACATGGGTCGGGTTACCGGGGAGCTGTTTTTT. This chain joins TRBV6-5 and TRBJ2-2; D unresolved. The CDR3 sequence is 15 residues long. The germline CDR1 and CDR2 sequences are MNHEY and SVGAGI. The V gene lost 2 bases and the J gene lost 5 bases, with 12 bases spanning the gap.

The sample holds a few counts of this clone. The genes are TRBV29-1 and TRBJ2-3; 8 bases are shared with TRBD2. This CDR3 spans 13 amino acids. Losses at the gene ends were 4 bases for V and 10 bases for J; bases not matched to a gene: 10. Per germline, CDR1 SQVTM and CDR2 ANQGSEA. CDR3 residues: CSVASSGVAAQYF. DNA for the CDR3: TGCAGCGTTGCGAGTAGCGGGGTAGCAGCGCAGTATTTT.

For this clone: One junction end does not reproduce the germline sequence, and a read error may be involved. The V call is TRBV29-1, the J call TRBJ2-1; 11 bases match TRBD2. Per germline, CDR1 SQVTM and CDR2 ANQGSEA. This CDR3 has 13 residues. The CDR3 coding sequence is TGCAGCGTAGAAGGACTAGCGGGCAATGAGCAGTTCTTC. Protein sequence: CSVEGLAGNEQFF.

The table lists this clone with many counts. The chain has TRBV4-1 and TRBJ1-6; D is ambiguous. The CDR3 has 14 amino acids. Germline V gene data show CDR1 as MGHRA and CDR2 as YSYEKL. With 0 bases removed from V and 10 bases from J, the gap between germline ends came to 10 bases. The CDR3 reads CASSQDLGLSPLHF. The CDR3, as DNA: TGCGCCAGCAGCCAAGATTTGGGGTTATCACCCCTCCACTTT.

This CDR3 is CASNGRNYEQYF. CDR3 DNA sequence: TGTGCCAGCAACGGACGGAACTACGAGCAGTACTTC. The chain links TRBV6-6 to TRBJ2-7, with D uncertain. V was shortened by 7 bases and J by 3 bases, with 10 bases between the two germline ends. The CDR3 sequence is 12 residues long. Germline values: CDR1 MNHNY, CDR2 SVGAGI (reference sequence).

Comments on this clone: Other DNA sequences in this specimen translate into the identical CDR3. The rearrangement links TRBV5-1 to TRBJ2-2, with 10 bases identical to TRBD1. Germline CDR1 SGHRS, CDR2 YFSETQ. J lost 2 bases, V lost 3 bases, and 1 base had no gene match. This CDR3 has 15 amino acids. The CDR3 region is CASSSTGGNTGELFF. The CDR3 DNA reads TGCGCCAGCAGCTCGACAGGGGGCAACACCGGGGAGCTGTTTTTT. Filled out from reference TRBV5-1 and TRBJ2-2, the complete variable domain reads KAGVTQTPRYLIKTRGQQVTLSCSPISGHRSVSWYQQTPGQGLQFLFEYFSETQRNKGNFPGRFSGRQFSNSRSEMNVSTLELGDSALYLCASSSTGGNTGELFFGEGSRLTVL.

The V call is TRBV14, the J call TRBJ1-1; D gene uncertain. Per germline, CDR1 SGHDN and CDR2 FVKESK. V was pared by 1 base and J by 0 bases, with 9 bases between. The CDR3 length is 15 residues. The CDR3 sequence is CASSQVQHLNTEAFF. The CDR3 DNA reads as TGTGCCAGCAGCCAAGTTCAACACTTGAACACTGAAGCTTTCTTT.

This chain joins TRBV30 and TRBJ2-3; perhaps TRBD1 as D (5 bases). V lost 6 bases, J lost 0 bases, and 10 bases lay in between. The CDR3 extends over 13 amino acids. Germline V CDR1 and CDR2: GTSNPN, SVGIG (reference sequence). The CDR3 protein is CACSGSSTDTQYF. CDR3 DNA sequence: TGTGCCTGTTCAGGGTCTAGCACAGATACGCAGTATTTT.

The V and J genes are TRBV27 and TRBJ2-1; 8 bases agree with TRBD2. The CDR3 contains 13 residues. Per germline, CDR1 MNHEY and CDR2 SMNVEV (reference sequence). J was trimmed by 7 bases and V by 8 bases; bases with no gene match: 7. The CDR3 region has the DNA TGTGCCAGCGCCACCGGGGGGGGAAATGAGCAGTTCTTC. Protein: CASATGGGNEQFF.

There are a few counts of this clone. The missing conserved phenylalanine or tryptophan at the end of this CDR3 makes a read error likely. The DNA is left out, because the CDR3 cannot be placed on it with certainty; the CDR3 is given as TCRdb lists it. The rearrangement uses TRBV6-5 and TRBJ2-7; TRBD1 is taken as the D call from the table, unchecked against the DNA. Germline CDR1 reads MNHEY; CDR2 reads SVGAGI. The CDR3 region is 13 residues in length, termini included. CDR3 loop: CASSYPSGQGKVL.

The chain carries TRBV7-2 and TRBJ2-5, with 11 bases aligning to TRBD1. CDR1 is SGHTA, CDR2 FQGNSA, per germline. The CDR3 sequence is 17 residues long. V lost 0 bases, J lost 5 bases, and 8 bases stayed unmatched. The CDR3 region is CASSLARTGTGGETQYF. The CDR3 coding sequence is TGTGCCAGCAGCTTAGCACGAACCGGGACAGGGGGGGAGACCCAGTACTTC.

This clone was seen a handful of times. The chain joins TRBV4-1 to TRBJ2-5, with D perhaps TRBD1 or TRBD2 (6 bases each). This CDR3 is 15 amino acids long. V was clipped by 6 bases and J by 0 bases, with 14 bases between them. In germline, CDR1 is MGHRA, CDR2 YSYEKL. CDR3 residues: CASRPGALYQETQYF. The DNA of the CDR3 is TGCGCCAGCAGACCGGGGGCCCTTTACCAAGAGACCCAGTACTTC.

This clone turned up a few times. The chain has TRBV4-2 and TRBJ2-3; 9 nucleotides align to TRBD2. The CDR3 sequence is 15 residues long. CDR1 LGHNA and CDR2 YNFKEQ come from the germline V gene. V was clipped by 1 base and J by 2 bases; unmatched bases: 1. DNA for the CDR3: TGTGCCAGCAGCCAAGGCGGGGGGGTCACAGATACGCAGTATTTT. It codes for CASSQGGGVTDTQYF.

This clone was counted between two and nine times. The CDR3 spells CASSPSPSGKGEKLFF. CDR3 DNA sequence: TGTGCCAGCAGTCCCAGCCCTTCAGGGAAAGGTGAAAAACTGTTTTTT. The chain recombines TRBV28 with TRBJ1-4; the D gene is possibly TRBD1 (5 bases). CDR1 is MDHEN and CDR2 is SYDVKM in the germline V gene. The CDR3 has 16 amino acids. Trimming left V 5 bases short and J 7 bases short, with 20 bases between.

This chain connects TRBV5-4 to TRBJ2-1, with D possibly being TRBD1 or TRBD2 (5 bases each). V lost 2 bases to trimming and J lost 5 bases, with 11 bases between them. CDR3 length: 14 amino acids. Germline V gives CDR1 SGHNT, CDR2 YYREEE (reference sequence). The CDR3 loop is CASSFRDLDNEQFF. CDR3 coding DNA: TGTGCCAGCAGCTTCCGGGACCTAGACAATGAGCAGTTCTTC.

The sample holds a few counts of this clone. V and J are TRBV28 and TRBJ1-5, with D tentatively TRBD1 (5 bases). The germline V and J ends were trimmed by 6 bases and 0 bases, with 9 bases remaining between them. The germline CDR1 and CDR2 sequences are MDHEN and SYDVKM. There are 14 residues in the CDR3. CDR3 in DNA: TGTGCCAGCAGCACAGGACATAGCAATCAGCCCCAGCATTTT. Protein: CASSTGHSNQPQHF.

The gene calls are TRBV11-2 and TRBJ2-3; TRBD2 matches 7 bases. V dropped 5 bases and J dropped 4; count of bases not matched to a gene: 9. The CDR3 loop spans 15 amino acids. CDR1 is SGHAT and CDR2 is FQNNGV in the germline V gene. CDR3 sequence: CASSLQTSWADTQYF. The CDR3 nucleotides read TGTGCCAGCAGCCTCCAGACTAGCTGGGCAGATACGCAGTATTTT.

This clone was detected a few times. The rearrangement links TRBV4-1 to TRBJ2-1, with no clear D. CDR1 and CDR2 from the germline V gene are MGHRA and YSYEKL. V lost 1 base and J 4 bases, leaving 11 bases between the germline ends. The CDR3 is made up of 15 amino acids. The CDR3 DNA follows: TGCGCCAGCAGCCAAGCCCTCGCCCCTTACAATGAGCAGTTCTTC. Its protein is CASSQALAPYNEQFF.

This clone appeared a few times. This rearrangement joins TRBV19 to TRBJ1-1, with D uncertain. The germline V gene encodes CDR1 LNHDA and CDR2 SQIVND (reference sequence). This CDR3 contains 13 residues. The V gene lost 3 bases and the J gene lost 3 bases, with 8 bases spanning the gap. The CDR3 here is CASSIAAHTEAFF. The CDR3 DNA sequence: TGTGCCAGTAGTATTGCGGCGCACACTGAAGCTTTCTTT.

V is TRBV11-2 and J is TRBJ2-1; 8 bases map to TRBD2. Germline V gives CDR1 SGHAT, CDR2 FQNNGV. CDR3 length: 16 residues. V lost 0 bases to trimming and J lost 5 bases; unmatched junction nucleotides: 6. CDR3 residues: CASSLDPGGLNNEQFF. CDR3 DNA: TGTGCCAGCAGCTTAGATCCGGGAGGGCTTAACAATGAGCAGTTCTTC. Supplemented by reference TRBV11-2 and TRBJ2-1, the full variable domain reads EAGVAQSPRYKIIEKRQSVAFWCNPISGHATLYWYQQILGQGPKLLIQFQNNGVVDDSQLPKDRFSAERLKGVDSTLKIQPAKLEDSAVYLCASSLDPGGLNNEQFFGPGTRLTVL.